One T cell receptor beta chain is described in this entry. This specimen belongs to a study of cytomegalovirus exposure and HLA in healthy donors. The CDR3 runs 16 residues. V lost 1 base to trimming and J lost 4 bases, with 14 bases between them. The germline V gene encodes CDR1 SNHLY and CDR2 FYNNEI. The study ran its PCR with 60 Vbeta and 13 Jbeta primers. Libraries were prepared by immunoSEQ multiplex PCR; TCRdb keeps only in-frame clonotypes and omits some of them. The table lists 110,000 to 150,000 clones, about 86% of them singletons. The chain is built from TRBV2 and TRBJ2-1; a weak D match, TRBD2 (5 bases). The TCR was taken from a man aged 40-55 years in good health and CMV-seropositive. Source material: PBMCs. CDR3 nucleotide sequence: TGTGCCAGCAGTGAAGTGAGGACTTGGGAGTACAATGAGCAGTTCTTC. This gives the protein CASSEVRTWEYNEQFF.